This T cell receptor beta chain was sequenced in a study of CD8 T cells in ankylosing spondylitis. In this sample, this clonotype turned up a few times. The antigen is unknown. Study observations and caveats: A TCR beta motif of several highly homologous variants appeared characteristic of ankylosing spondylitis blood.

TCRdb independently ran MiXCR on the 5' RACE reads; one entry per CDR3 protein. This table has roughly 220,000 distinct CDR3 sequences, around 20% appearing once. V shed 0 bases and J 7 bases; nucleotides not matched to a gene: 7. The CDR3 has 16 amino acids. Germline loops: CDR1 SGDLS, CDR2 YYNGEE. Sequenced sample: blood, either unsorted or a sorted T cell fraction (not recorded which). The rearrangement joins TRBV9 to TRBJ2-2, with TRBD2 identical over 9 bases. The origin of this receptor is a male donor with ankylosing spondylitis. CDR3 nucleotides: TGTGCCAGCAGCGTAGGTCTAGCGGGGTATGACGGGGAGCTGTTTTTT. Residues: CASSVGLAGYDGELFF.